These T cell receptor beta chains were read from a single sample in a study of shared clonotypes between healthy human individuals. TCRdb keeps only in-frame clones here, not all; method: immunoSEQ multiplex PCR. The table shows approximately 2,000,000 clones, with about 90% occurring only once. The sequenced material came from naive CD4+ T cells from PBMCs. All receptors derive from a man aged 18 to 30 in good health. Some clones in this sample may be carry-over from other donors' samples. CDR3s include the opening cysteine and the closing phenylalanine or tryptophan. A D gene is named only where the DNA matches it firmly. Size tells how often a clone was seen (once, few, many) or the class of an expanded clone, and some rows leave it out.

D gene: -
clone size: -
J gene: TRBJ2-7
V gene: TRBV18
CDR3 protein: CASSRREPYEQYF
CDR3 DNA: TGTGCCAGCTCCCGCCGAGAGCCCTACGAGCAGTACTTC

D gene: TRBD2
clone size: -
J gene: TRBJ2-1
V gene: TRBV27
CDR3 protein: CASSGLSGRAAYEQFF
CDR3 DNA: TGTGCCAGCAGTGGGCTTAGCGGGAGGGCCGCTTATGAGCAGTTCTTC

D gene: TRBD1
clone size: once
J gene: TRBJ2-2
V gene: TRBV6-1
CDR3 protein: CASSARGPGELFF
CDR3 DNA: TGTGCCAGCAGTGCTAGGGGGCCCGGGGAGCTGTTTTTT

D gene: -
clone size: -
J gene: TRBJ1-1
V gene: TRBV5-1
CDR3 protein: CASSLVSGNTEAFF
CDR3 DNA: TGCGCCAGCAGCTTGGTGTCAGGGAACACTGAAGCTTTCTTT

D gene: -
clone size: -
J gene: TRBJ1-4
V gene: TRBV30
CDR3 protein: CAWSVQANEKLFF
CDR3 DNA: TGTGCCTGGAGTGTACAAGCTAATGAAAAACTGTTTTTT

D gene: TRBD1
clone size: -
J gene: TRBJ2-5
V gene: TRBV18
CDR3 protein: CASSPPGQHQETQYF
CDR3 DNA: TGTGCCAGCTCACCCCCGGGACAGCACCAAGAGACCCAGTACTTC

D gene: TRBD1
clone size: -
J gene: TRBJ1-3
V gene: TRBV5-1
CDR3 protein: CASSDPGQGPNTIYF
CDR3 DNA: TGCGCCAGCAGCGATCCCGGACAGGGGCCAAACACCATATATTTT

D gene: TRBD1
clone size: once
J gene: TRBJ1-2
V gene: TRBV28
CDR3 protein: CASSRTGGPYGYTF
CDR3 DNA: TGTGCCAGCAGCAGGACAGGGGGACCCTATGGCTACACCTTC

D gene: -
clone size: once
J gene: TRBJ2-7
V gene: TRBV7-9
CDR3 protein: CASSQDPTELYEQYF
CDR3 DNA: TGCGCCAGCAGCCAAGATCCAACCGAGTTATACGAGCAGTACTTC

D gene: -
clone size: -
J gene: TRBJ2-7
V gene: TRBV5-1
CDR3 protein: CASSRGYSYEQYF
CDR3 DNA: TGCGCCAGCAGCAGGGGATACTCCTACGAGCAGTACTTC

D gene: TRBD2
clone size: -
J gene: TRBJ2-5
V gene: TRBV5-1
CDR3 protein: CASSFSGAQETQYF
CDR3 DNA: TGCGCCAGCAGCTTTAGCGGGGCTCAAGAGACCCAGTACTTC

D gene: -
clone size: -
J gene: TRBJ2-7
V gene: TRBV7-2
CDR3 protein: CASSLESVSYEQYF
CDR3 DNA: TGTGCCAGCAGCTTAGAGTCGGTGTCCTACGAGCAGTACTTC

D gene: TRBD2
clone size: -
J gene: TRBJ2-1
V gene: TRBV7-2
CDR3 protein: CASSLAASGSSYNEQFF
CDR3 DNA: TGTGCCAGCAGCTTAGCGGCTAGCGGTAGCTCCTACAATGAGCAGTTCTTC

D gene: -
clone size: -
J gene: TRBJ2-3
V gene: TRBV7-6
CDR3 protein: CASSLSTSTDTQYF
CDR3 DNA: TGTGCCAGCAGCTTATCCACTAGCACAGATACGCAGTATTTT

D gene: -
clone size: -
J gene: TRBJ2-5
V gene: TRBV27
CDR3 protein: CASSLTRGVETQYF
CDR3 DNA: TGTGCCAGCAGCCTAACCCGAGGGGTGGAGACCCAGTACTTC

D gene: TRBD1
clone size: -
J gene: TRBJ2-5
V gene: TRBV6-1
CDR3 protein: CASSTLRGPLETQYF
CDR3 DNA: TGTGCCAGCAGTACACTCAGGGGGCCGTTGGAGACCCAGTACTTC

D gene: TRBD2
clone size: -
J gene: TRBJ2-7
V gene: TRBV7-9
CDR3 protein: CASSSLTSGPYEQYF
CDR3 DNA: TGTGCCAGCAGCTCGTTGACTAGCGGTCCTTACGAGCAGTACTTC

D gene: -
clone size: -
J gene: TRBJ2-3
V gene: TRBV28
CDR3 protein: CASSFSLAGVADTQYF
CDR3 DNA: TGTGCCAGCAGTTTTTCGTTGGCAGGGGTTGCAGATACGCAGTATTTT